The present T cell receptor beta chain was sequenced within a study of cytomegalovirus exposure and HLA in healthy donors. Whole-study context: HLA-typed donors were the source of about 90 million unique TCRs held in an early data release.

The CDR3 runs to 13 residues. In germline, CDR1 is MNHNS, CDR2 SASEGT. The germline V and J ends were trimmed by 4 bases and 11 bases, with 15 bases remaining between them. Whole-study findings and limits: Researchers counted around 170 TCR beta chains as cytomegalovirus-associated. Other equally common chains were less clonally expanded than HLA-associated TCR beta chains, a later analysis showed.

With 60 Vbeta and 13 Jbeta primers, the PCR was carried out. Sequenced by immunoSEQ multiplex PCR; TCRdb stores in-frame clones only, minus some. The profile covers some 110,000 clones, with roughly 80% appearing a single time and more than 20% taken by the ten largest. Note on this clone: The antigen remains unidentified.

The receptor was derived from a man aged 25 to 40 in good health and CMV-seropositive. The sequenced material came from PBMCs. J is TRBJ1-5 and V is TRBV6-1; D is undetermined. The CDR3 nucleotides are TGTGCCAGCAGTGCGGGATTGGGAGATTCCCAGCATTTT. It is translated as CASSAGLGDSQHF.